A single sample is the source of the 2 T cell receptor beta chains below, sequenced in a study of Ad26.COV2.S vaccination and SARS-CoV-2 variants. The data were produced by immunoSEQ multiplex PCR, yet TCRdb's version contains in-frame clones alone and is incomplete. The table lists 350,000 to 500,000 clones, approximately 92% of them singletons. The treatment denotes: approximately 18 received Ad26.COV2.S at low or high dose, single or two shots; a few received placebo; per-sample allocation not given. Following the first vaccine or placebo injection, samples were taken on day 63. The sequenced sample was peripheral blood, obtained in a trial of Ad26.COV2.S vaccine versus placebo. All receptors come from a person between 18 and 65 years old who received the Ad26.COV2.S COVID-19 vaccine or a placebo.

A note on this clone: Other DNA sequences in this specimen translate into the identical CDR3. In DNA, the CDR3 is TGTGCCAGCAGCCAGGGCTACGAGCAGTACTTC. Translating it yields CASSQGYEQYF. The V and J genes are TRBV14 and TRBJ2-7; D gene unclear. V was pared by 3 bases and J by 3 bases, with 3 bases between. Germline V gene data show CDR1 as SGHDN and CDR2 as FVKESK. The CDR3 spans 11 residues.

The V and J genes are TRBV12-5 and TRBJ1-3; maybe TRBD1 (5 bases). V was cut by 0 bases and J by 0 bases, with 18 bases left in between. The germline CDR1 and CDR2 sequences are LGHNT and FRNRAP. The CDR3 length is 19 residues. CDR3 amino acids: CASGLVGRGTGSSGNTIYF. CDR3 DNA: TGTGCTAGTGGTTTGGTAGGCCGGGGCACAGGCAGCTCTGGAAACACCATATATTTT.